The source of this T cell receptor (beta chain) is a study of blood T cells in healthy people across ages. Study background: Per two T cells, template switching captured roughly one barcoded beta molecule.

The CDR3 sequence is 16 residues long. Germline V gene sequence: CDR1 KGHDR, CDR2 SFDVKD. V gave up 1 base and J gave up 2 bases, with 14 bases separating them. A sample-barcoded 5' primer and a J-beta primer mix were used in a second PCR of about 7 to 12 cycles. TCRdb itself ran the 5' RACE reads through MiXCR, one entry per CDR3 protein. The sample contains 1.8 million or so distinct CDR3 sequences, around 40% of which appear only once. Caucasian individuals from Russia who were healthy and aged 6 to 90 acted as donors. In each sample, at least 6.5 million PBMCs were isolated. Material for sequencing was blood. The chain combines TRBV24-1 with TRBJ2-7; D is perhaps TRBD1 (6 bases). This clonotype was sampled from a human donor in good health. Written as DNA, the CDR3 is TGTGCCACCAGTGATTTAGGACAGAGAGTAGCCTACGAGCAGTACTTC. Translating it yields CATSDLGQRVAYEQYF.